This T cell receptor (beta chain) was identified in a study of shared clonotypes between healthy human individuals. About the study: A few men and a couple of women, aged 18 to 49, were donors. Findings and limits, study-wide: All-four-donor shared clonotypes had higher generation probabilities than non-shared clonotypes did.

Germline V CDR1 and CDR2: MNHEY, SMNVEV (reference sequence). J gave up 8 bases and V 6 bases, and 15 bases lay outside the gene matches. The CDR3 consists of 16 residues. Regarding this clone: No antigen is known for it.

Here immunoSEQ multiplex PCR was the method, and the copy in TCRdb shows in-frame clones only, minus some. The table records roughly 1.4 million clones, roughly 98.5% of them present only once. The sequenced sample consisted of naive CD4+ T cells sorted from blood. Stated subset: CD45RA+ positively selected. This sequence originates from a man between 25 and 39 years old in good health. The chain has TRBV27 and TRBJ2-3, with 9 bases aligning to TRBD2. In DNA form, the CDR3 reads TGTGCCAGCAGACTCGGGGGGACTAGCTATACGGGTACGCAGTATTTT. Protein sequence: CASRLGGTSYTGTQYF.